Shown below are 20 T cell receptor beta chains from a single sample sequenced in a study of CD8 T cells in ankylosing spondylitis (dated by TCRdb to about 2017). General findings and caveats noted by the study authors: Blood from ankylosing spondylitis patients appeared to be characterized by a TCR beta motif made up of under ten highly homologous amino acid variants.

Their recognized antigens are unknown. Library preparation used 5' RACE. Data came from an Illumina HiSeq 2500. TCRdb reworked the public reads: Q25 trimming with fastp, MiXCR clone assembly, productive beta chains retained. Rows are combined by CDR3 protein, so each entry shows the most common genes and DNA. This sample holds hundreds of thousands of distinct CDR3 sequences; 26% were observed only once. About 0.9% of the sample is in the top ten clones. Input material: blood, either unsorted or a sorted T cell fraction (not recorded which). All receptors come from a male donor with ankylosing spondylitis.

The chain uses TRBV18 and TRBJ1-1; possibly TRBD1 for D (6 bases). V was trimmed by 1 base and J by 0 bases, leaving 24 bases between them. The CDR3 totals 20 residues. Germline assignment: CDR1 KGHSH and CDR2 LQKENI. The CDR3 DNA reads TGTGCCAGCTCACCACGAGGGATCGGGCCGGGGGCTAAGATGAACACTGAAGCTTTCTTT. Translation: CASSPRGIGPGAKMNTEAFF.

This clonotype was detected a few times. Here the CDR3 reads CASSYGVGGYEQYV. The DNA for the CDR3 is TGTGCCAGCAGTTACGGCGTCGGGGGCTACGAGCAGTACGTC. The chain recombines TRBV6-5 with TRBJ2-7; D possibly corresponds to TRBD2 (6 bases). CDR1 and CDR2 from the germline V gene are MNHEY and SVGAGI. V was pared by 2 bases and J by 3 bases, with 11 bases between. The CDR3 sequence is 14 residues long.

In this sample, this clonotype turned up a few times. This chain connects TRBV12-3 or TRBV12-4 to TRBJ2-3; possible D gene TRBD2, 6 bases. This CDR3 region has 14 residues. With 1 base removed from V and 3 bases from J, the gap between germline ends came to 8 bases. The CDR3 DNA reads TGTGCCAGCAGTTTAGGGGCGGGAACAGATACGCAGTATTTT. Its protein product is CASSLGAGTDTQYF.

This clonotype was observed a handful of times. The CDR3 nucleotides are TGCAGTGCTAGAGATCCCCTACGAAGCGGGGGAGATACGCAGTATTTT. It encodes CSARDPLRSGGDTQYF. This sequence joins TRBV20-1 and TRBJ2-3; 8 nucleotides match TRBD2. CDR3 length: 16 residues. Germline CDR1 and CDR2: DFQATT and SNEGSKA (reference sequence). Losses at the gene ends were 0 bases for V and 5 bases for J; bases not matched to a gene: 10.

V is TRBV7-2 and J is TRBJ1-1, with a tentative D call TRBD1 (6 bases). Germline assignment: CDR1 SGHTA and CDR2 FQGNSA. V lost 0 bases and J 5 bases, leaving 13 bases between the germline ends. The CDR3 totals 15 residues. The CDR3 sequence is CASSLARGLETEAFF. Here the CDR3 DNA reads TGTGCCAGCAGCTTAGCGCGGGGGCTGGAGACTGAAGCTTTCTTT. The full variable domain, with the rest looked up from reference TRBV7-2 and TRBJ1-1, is GAGVSQSPSNKVTEKGKDVELRCDPISGHTALYWYRQSLGQGLEFLIYFQGNSAPDKSGLPSDRFSAERTGGSVSTLTIQRTQQEDSAVYLCASSLARGLETEAFFGQGTRLTVV.

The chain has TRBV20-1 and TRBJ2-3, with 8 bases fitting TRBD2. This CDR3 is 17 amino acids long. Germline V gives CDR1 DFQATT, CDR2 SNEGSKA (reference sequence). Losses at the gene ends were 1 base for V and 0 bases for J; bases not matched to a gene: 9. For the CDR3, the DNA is TGCAGTGCTAGAGGGGGCCAGGCTAGCGGGAGCACAGATACGCAGTATTTT. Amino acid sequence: CSARGGQASGSTDTQYF.

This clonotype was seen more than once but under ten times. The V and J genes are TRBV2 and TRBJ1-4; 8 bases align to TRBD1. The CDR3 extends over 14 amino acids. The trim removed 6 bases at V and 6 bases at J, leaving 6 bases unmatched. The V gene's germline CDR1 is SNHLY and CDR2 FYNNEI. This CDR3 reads CASSYGQGHEKLFF. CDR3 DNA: TGTGCCAGCAGCTATGGACAGGGCCATGAAAAACTGTTTTTT.

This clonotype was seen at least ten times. CDR3 loop: CASSLPPDIFTQYF. CDR3 nucleotide sequence: TGTGCCAGCAGCTTACCGCCGGACATTTTTACGCAGTATTTT. J is TRBJ2-3 and V is TRBV7-2; D may be TRBD1 (5 bases). Germline V gene data show CDR1 as SGHTA and CDR2 as FQGNSA. The CDR3 consists of 14 residues. V lost 2 bases, J lost 8 bases, and 14 bases lay in between.

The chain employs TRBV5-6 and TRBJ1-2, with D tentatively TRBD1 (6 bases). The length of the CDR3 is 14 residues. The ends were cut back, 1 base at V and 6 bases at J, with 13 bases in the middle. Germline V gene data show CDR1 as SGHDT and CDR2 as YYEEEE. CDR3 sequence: CASSLYPGADGYTF. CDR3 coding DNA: TGTGCCAGCAGCTTGTATCCAGGGGCGGATGGCTACACCTTC.

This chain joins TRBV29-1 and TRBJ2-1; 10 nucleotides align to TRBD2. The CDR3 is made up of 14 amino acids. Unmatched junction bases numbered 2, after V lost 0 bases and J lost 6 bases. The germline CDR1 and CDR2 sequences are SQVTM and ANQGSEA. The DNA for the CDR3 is TGCAGCGTTGAAGACTCTAGCGGGAGCAATGAGCAGTTCTTC. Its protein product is CSVEDSSGSNEQFF.

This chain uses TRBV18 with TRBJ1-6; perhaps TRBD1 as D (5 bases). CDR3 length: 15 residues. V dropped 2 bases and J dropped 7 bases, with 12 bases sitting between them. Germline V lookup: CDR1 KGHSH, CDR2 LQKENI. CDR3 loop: CASSPGGGVNSPLHF. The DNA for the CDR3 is TGTGCCAGCTCACCAGGGGGGGGGGTGAATTCACCCCTCCACTTT.

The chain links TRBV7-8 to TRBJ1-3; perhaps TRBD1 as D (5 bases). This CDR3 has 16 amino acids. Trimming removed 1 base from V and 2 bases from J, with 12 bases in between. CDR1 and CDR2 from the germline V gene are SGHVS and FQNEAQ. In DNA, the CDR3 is TGTGCCAGCAGCTTAGACCCAGGGAGGCCTGGAAACACCATATATTTT. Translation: CASSLDPGRPGNTIYF.

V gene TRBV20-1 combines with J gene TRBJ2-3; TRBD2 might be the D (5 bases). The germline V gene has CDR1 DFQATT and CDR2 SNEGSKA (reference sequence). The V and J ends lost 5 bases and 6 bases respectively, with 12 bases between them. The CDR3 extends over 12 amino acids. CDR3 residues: CSALPAEDTQYF. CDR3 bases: TGCAGTGCTCTCCCAGCGGAGGATACGCAGTATTTT.

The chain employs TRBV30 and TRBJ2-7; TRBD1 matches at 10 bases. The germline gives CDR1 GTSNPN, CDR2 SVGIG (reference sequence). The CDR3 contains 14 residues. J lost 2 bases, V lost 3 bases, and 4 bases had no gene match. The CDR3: CAWSTGTGAYEQYF. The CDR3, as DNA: TGTGCCTGGAGCACCGGGACAGGGGCCTACGAGCAGTACTTC.

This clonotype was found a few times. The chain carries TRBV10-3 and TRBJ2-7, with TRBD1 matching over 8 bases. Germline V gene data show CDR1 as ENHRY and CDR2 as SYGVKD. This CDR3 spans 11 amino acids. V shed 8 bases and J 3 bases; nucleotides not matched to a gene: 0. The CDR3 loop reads CAIGTGYEQYF. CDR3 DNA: TGTGCCATCGGGACAGGCTACGAGCAGTACTTC.

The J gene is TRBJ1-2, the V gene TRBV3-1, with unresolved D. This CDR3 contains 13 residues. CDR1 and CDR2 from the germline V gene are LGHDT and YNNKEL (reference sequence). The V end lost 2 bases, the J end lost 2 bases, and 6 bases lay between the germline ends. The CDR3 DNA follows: TGTGCCAGCAGCCAACTGGACAACTATGGCTACACCTTC. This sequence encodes CASSQLDNYGYTF.

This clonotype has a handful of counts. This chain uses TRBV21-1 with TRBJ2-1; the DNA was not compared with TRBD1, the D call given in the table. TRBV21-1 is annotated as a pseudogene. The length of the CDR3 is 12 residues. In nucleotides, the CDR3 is TGTGCCAGCAGCAACCAGGGCAGTGAGCAGTTCTTC. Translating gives CASSNQGSEQFF.

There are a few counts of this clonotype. CDR3 sequence (DNA): TGCAGTGCTAGGGGACTAGCGGGAGTCAGCTCCTACGAGCAGTACTTC. This gives the protein CSARGLAGVSSYEQYF. V usage is TRBV20-1 and J usage is TRBJ2-7; 14 nucleotides line up with TRBD2. Germline CDR1 and CDR2: DFQATT and SNEGSKA (reference sequence). The CDR3 runs 16 residues. The V and J ends lost 3 bases and 0 bases, in that order; junction bases with no gene match: 4.

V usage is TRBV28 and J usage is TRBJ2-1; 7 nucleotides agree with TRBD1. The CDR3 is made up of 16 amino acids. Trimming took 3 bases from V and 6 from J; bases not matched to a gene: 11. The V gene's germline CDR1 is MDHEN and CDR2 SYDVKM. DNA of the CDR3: TGTGCCAGCAGTTTTGCTCGGTACAGGGGAATCAATGAGCAGTTCTTC. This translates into CASSFARYRGINEQFF.

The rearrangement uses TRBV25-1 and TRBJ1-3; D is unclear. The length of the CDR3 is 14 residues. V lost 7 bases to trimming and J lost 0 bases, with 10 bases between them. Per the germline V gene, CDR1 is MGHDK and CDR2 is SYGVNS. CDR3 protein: CASTRSGSGNTIYF. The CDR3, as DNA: TGTGCCAGCACCCGTAGCGGCTCTGGAAACACCATATATTTT.